This note documents a single TCR beta chain sequence. Profiling relied on immunoSEQ multiplex PCR, and the TCRdb table lists in-frame clones only, not all of them. The sample consists of some 340,000 clones, 90% of them appearing once. This CDR3 is built from 15 residues. Germline V gene sequence: CDR1 LGHNA, CDR2 YNFKEQ. V lost 2 bases to trimming and J lost 3 bases, with 14 bases between them. These data originate in a study of blood T cell repertoires in COVID-19. Study overall: Acute and convalescent COVID-19 specimens originated in the United States, Italy and Spain. In each case, the material was cDNA or gDNA derived from T cells, B-cell-depleted T cells, or PBMCs.

Assignments of participants to cohorts depended upon their own reported clinical history. A COVID-19 case had been met by exposed participants during the 2 weeks before study entry. V usage is TRBV4-2 and J usage is TRBJ2-7, with D possibly being TRBD2 (6 bases). The sequencing input was PBMCs or T cells enriched from blood (not recorded which). The receptor was isolated from a woman aged 25 to 39 who had been exposed to COVID-19. CDR3 coding DNA: TGTGCCAGCAGCCAATCCCCTGGCGGGGTCTACGAGCAGTACTTC. It is translated as CASSQSPGGVYEQYF.